This entry lists 6 T cell receptor beta chains sequenced from one sample in a study of blood T cell repertoires in COVID-19 (dated by TCRdb to the early 2020s). Libraries were constructed by the immunoSEQ multiplex PCR assay. The clones in this table, taken by TCRdb from immuneACCESS, are in-frame only. Not every clone is retained; where verified, under half of the shortfall comes from an unresolved V gene, and the cause of the rest is unknown. In all, the sample holds roughly 70,000 clones, and approximately 80% of those were seen once. Around 4% of the sample is held by the ten biggest clonotypes. Specimen: peripheral blood. The receptor source for this set is a woman aged 55 to 70 with acute or convalescent COVID-19.

This chain joins TRBV19 and TRBJ1-2; 7 bases line up with TRBD1. The V and J ends lost 3 bases and 5 bases, in that order; junction bases with no gene match: 6. The CDR3 runs to 14 residues. Germline V gene sequence: CDR1 LNHDA, CDR2 SQIVND (reference sequence). The CDR3 loop reads CASSMTGSSYGYTF. DNA of the CDR3: TGTGCCAGTAGTATGACAGGGTCGTCATATGGCTACACCTTC.

This clone showed up just once. The rearrangement links TRBV28 to TRBJ2-2; D not certain. V lost 4 bases, J lost 5 bases, and 11 bases lay in between. Germline V CDR1 and CDR2: MDHEN, SYDVKM. The CDR3 length is 14 residues. In nucleotides, the CDR3 is TGTGCCAGCAGTTCCTTAATCCGGACCGGGGAGCTGTTTTTT. It translates to CASSSLIRTGELFF. Combining the CDR3 with reference TRBV28 and TRBJ2-2 gives the whole variable domain DVKVTQSSRYLVKRTGEKVFLECVQDMDHENMFWYRQDPGLGLRLIYFSYDVKMKEKGDIPEGYSVSREKKERFSLILESASTNQTSMYLCASSSLIRTGELFFGEGSRLTVL.

The chain has TRBV7-6 and TRBJ2-2; possible D gene TRBD2, 6 bases. Trimming cost V 3 bases and J 4 bases, with 12 bases left between them. This CDR3 has 15 amino acids. Germline CDR1 and CDR2: SGHVS and FNYEAQ. For the CDR3, the DNA is TGTGCCAGCAGCTTGGCCGGGACTTCCACCGGGGAGCTGTTTTTT. It is translated as CASSLAGTSTGELFF.

This chain joins TRBV5-1 and TRBJ2-1; no firm D call. Trimming cost V 0 bases and J 3 bases, with 7 bases left between them. Germline V gene data show CDR1 as SGHRS and CDR2 as YFSETQ. The CDR3 is made up of 14 amino acids. The CDR3 spells CASSLAPGYNEQFF. Written as DNA, the CDR3 is TGCGCCAGCAGCTTGGCCCCCGGCTACAATGAGCAGTTCTTC.

This clone was detected a few times. The CDR3 spells CASSLVDRDSSEAFF. The CDR3, as DNA: TGTGCCAGCAGCTTGGTGGACAGGGATTCTTCTGAAGCTTTCTTT. The chain combines TRBV5-6 with TRBJ1-1; TRBD1 matches 8 bases. Germline trimming cut 0 bases from V and 6 bases from J; bases unmatched to any gene: 7. The CDR3 is made up of 15 amino acids. Germline loops: CDR1 SGHDT, CDR2 YYEEEE.

The V call is TRBV30, the J call TRBJ1-2, with D possibly being TRBD1 (6 bases). The V gene lost 2 bases and the J gene lost 1 base, with 14 bases spanning the gap. The germline V gene has CDR1 GTSNPN and CDR2 SVGIG (reference sequence). This CDR3 is built from 15 residues. CDR3 sequence reads: CAWSTGSGNNYGYTF. The CDR3 DNA follows: TGTGCCTGGAGTACAGGGTCGGGAAATAACTATGGCTACACCTTC.